This T cell receptor (beta chain) came from a study of read filtering for tumor transcriptome and immune sequencing. Molecular barcoded adaptors covering alpha/delta and beta/gamma chains were used on roughly 400 ng RNA. MiXCR, run by TCRdb on the reads, gives a single entry per CDR3 protein. The sample includes tens of thousands of distinct CDR3 sequences, about 19% of them seen just once. This clonotype was picked up many times. This CDR3 has 16 amino acids. Trimming removed 4 bases at V and 3 bases at J, with 16 bases between. CDR1 is SGHAT and CDR2 is FQNNGV in the germline V gene. Sequencing input: a population of CD138-negative cells sorted from bone marrow. The receptor comes from a donor at least 40 years old with multiple myeloma. The chain uses TRBV11-2 and TRBJ2-1; D is perhaps TRBD2 (6 bases). The CDR3 loop reads CASSSYSGTNYNEQFF. DNA of the CDR3: TGTGCCAGCAGCTCATATAGCGGAACAAACTACAATGAGCAGTTCTTC.